The rows below give T cell receptor beta chains drawn from one sample of a study of blood T cell repertoires in COVID-19. Measured with immunoSEQ multiplex PCR; TCRdb has only the in-frame clones, and not every one. The table includes 200,000 to 300,000 clones, 80% to 85% detected once. The sample taken for sequencing was peripheral blood. The receptors here all came from a middle-aged woman who had recovered from COVID-19. The CDR3 runs from the conserved cysteine through the conserved F or W. The D gene is left open where the match is weak. Expanded clones get a size class; other rows say once, few or many, or leave the size out.

TRBV9,TRBJ2-7,NA,NA,CASSPGSINYEQYF,TGTGCCAGCAGCCCCGGGTCCATAAATTACGAGCAGTACTTC
TRBV6-4,TRBJ2-1,NA,NA,CASSEAGYNEQFF,TGTGCCAGCAGTGAGGCAGGCTACAATGAGCAGTTCTTC
TRBV5-1,TRBJ2-7,NA,TRBD1,CASSPLQGYFYEQYF,TGCGCCAGCAGCCCCCTACAGGGGTATTTCTACGAGCAGTACTTC
TRBV2,TRBJ1-1,NA,NA,CASMPGRGHTEAFF,TGTGCCAGCATGCCCGGAAGGGGTCACACTGAAGCTTTCTTT
TRBV24-1,TRBJ2-2,few,NA,CATRGPEDTGELFF,TGTGCCACCAGGGGGCCCGAGGACACCGGGGAGCTGTTTTTT
TRBV3-1/TRBV3-2,TRBJ2-2,NA,NA,CASSQESGELFF,TGTGCCAGCAGCCAAGAGTCTGGGGAGCTGTTTTTT
TRBV18,TRBJ1-2,NA,NA,CASSPGSLTYGYTF,TGTGCCAGCTCACCAGGGAGCCTTACTTATGGCTACACCTTC
TRBV4-1,TRBJ2-4,NA,NA,CASSQGASGAKNIQYF,TGCGCCAGCAGCCAAGGGGCTTCTGGAGCCAAAAACATTCAGTACTTC
TRBV7-3,TRBJ1-1,NA,NA,CASSAMGRSNTEAFF,TGTGCCAGCAGCGCAATGGGCAGATCAAACACTGAAGCTTTCTTT
TRBV5-4,TRBJ2-5,NA,TRBD2,CASSFAGGEKETQYF,TGTGCCAGCAGCTTTGCGGGGGGGGAGAAAGAGACCCAGTACTTC
TRBV27,TRBJ1-4,NA,TRBD1,CASRPGQGRTNEKLFF,TGTGCCAGCAGGCCAGGACAGGGGCGAACTAATGAAAAACTGTTTTTT
TRBV3-1/TRBV3-2,TRBJ2-1,NA,NA,CASSRGQYNEQFF,TGTGCCAGCAGCCGAGGACAGTACAATGAGCAGTTCTTC
TRBV29-1,TRBJ1-1,NA,TRBD1,CSVGGWGQLNTEAFF,TGCAGCGTTGGGGGCTGGGGACAGCTTAACACTGAAGCTTTCTTT
TRBV28,TRBJ1-5,NA,NA,CASSFSGNQPQHF,TGTGCCAGCAGTTTCTCGGGGAATCAGCCCCAGCATTTT
TRBV7-9,TRBJ2-7,NA,NA,CASSVGPGGSSYEQYF,TGTGCCAGCAGTGTTGGGCCAGGGGGGAGCTCCTACGAGCAGTACTTC
TRBV7-2,TRBJ1-1,few,NA,CASSRDREALAEAFF,TGTGCCAGCAGCCGTGACCGTGAGGCCCTTGCTGAAGCTTTCTTT
TRBV6-1,TRBJ1-3,NA,TRBD1,CASSGSAGGKPGNTIYF,TGTGCCAGCAGTGGTTCGGCAGGGGGGAAGCCTGGAAACACCATATATTTT
TRBV15,TRBJ2-7,NA,NA,CATSRDRGVEQYF,TGTGCCACCAGCAGAGACCGCGGGGTCGAGCAGTACTTC
TRBV5-5,TRBJ2-3,NA,NA,CASSLTRQRSTDTQYF,TGTGCCAGCAGCCTAACCCGCCAGCGCAGCACAGATACGCAGTATTTT
TRBV24-1,TRBJ1-5,NA,NA,CATSDFGVTQPQHF,TGTGCCACCAGTGATTTCGGGGTGACTCAGCCCCAGCATTTT
TRBV15,TRBJ2-7,NA,NA,CATSPRGSGYEQYF,TGTGCCACCAGCCCCCGGGGTAGCGGCTACGAGCAGTACTTC
TRBV11-2,TRBJ1-2,NA,NA,CASSFNPEDGYTF,TGTGCCAGCAGCTTTAACCCAGAGGATGGCTACACCTTC
TRBV3-1/TRBV3-2,TRBJ2-7,NA,TRBD2,CASTGTSGGYYEQYF,TGTGCCAGCACCGGGACTAGCGGGGGCTACTACGAGCAGTACTTC
TRBV6-2/TRBV6-3,TRBJ2-1,NA,TRBD2,CASSPLGRRLAGGRNEQFF,TGTGCCAGCAGCCCTCTAGGCAGGAGACTAGCGGGGGGGCGCAATGAGCAGTTCTTC
TRBV7-2,TRBJ1-3,NA,TRBD1,CASSTDRGQGNTIYF,TGTGCCAGCAGCACCGACAGGGGGCAAGGAAACACCATATATTTT
TRBV7-6,TRBJ1-1,NA,NA,CASSLAQGRGTEAFF,TGTGCCAGCAGCTTAGCGCAAGGGAGGGGCACTGAAGCTTTCTTT
TRBV19,TRBJ1-1,NA,NA,CASSPGPGRRAEAFF,TGTGCCAGTAGCCCTGGGCCAGGGCGGAGGGCTGAAGCTTTCTTT
TRBV5-1,TRBJ2-7,NA,NA,CASSLAPGGNYEQYF,TGCGCCAGCAGCTTGGCCCCAGGAGGGAACTACGAGCAGTACTTC
TRBV4-2,TRBJ2-1,few,TRBD2,CASSQEESGGANEQFF,TGTGCCAGCAGCCAAGAGGAAAGCGGGGGGGCCAATGAGCAGTTCTTC
TRBV28,TRBJ2-1,NA,TRBD2,CASSLPRGGYGEQFF,TGTGCCAGCAGTCTCCCCCGGGGGGGGTACGGTGAGCAGTTCTTC
TRBV7-9,TRBJ2-1,NA,NA,CASSLGPRSEQFF,TGTGCCAGCAGCTTAGGGCCGCGGAGTGAGCAGTTCTTC
TRBV27,TRBJ2-5,NA,NA,CASSSWTTGKQETQYF,TGTGCCAGCAGTTCTTGGACAACAGGAAAACAAGAGACCCAGTACTTC
TRBV11-2,TRBJ2-7,NA,NA,CASSLWGTPYEQYF,TGTGCCAGCAGCTTATGGGGGACACCCTACGAGCAGTACTTC
TRBV18,TRBJ1-3,once,NA,CASSLLSGNTIYF,TGTGCCAGCTCACTTCTCTCTGGAAACACCATATATTTT
TRBV6-6,TRBJ1-1,NA,NA,CAIKPDRPVMNTEAFF,TGTGCCATCAAGCCGGACAGACCTGTGATGAACACTGAAGCTTTCTTT
TRBV18,TRBJ2-7,NA,NA,CASSQPGTEQYF,TGTGCCAGCTCACAACCGGGGACTGAGCAGTACTTC
TRBV11-2,TRBJ2-3,NA,TRBD2,CASSRVGGSTDTQYF,TGTGCCAGCAGTCGGGTCGGGGGGAGCACAGATACGCAGTATTTT
TRBV19,TRBJ1-1,NA,TRBD1,CASSGGTGGLDTEAFF,TGTGCCAGTAGTGGCGGGACAGGGGGCCTAGACACTGAAGCTTTCTTT
TRBV5-1,TRBJ1-1,NA,NA,CASSSGVNTEAFF,TGCGCCAGCAGCTCCGGGGTGAACACTGAAGCTTTCTTT
TRBV29-1,TRBJ2-3,NA,TRBD1,CSELRTGGTDTQYF,TGCAGCGAGCTACGGACAGGGGGCACAGATACGCAGTATTTT
TRBV3-1/TRBV3-2,TRBJ1-6,many,NA,CASGGKGSPLHF,TGTGCCAGTGGAGGAAAAGGTTCACCCCTCCACTTT
TRBV7-9,TRBJ2-2,NA,TRBD1,CASSQTGAGELFF,TGTGCCAGCAGCCAAACAGGGGCCGGGGAGCTGTTTTTT